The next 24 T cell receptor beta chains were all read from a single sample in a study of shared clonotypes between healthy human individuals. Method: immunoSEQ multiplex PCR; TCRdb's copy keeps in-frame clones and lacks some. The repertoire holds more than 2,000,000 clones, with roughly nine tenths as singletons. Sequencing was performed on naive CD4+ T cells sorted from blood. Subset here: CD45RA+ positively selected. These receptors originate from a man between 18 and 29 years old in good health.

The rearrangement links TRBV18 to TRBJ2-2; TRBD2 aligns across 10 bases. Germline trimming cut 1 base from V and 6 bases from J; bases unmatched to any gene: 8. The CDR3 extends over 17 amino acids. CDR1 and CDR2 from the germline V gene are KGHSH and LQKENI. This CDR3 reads CASSPRERGGRAGELFF. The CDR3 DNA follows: TGTGCCAGCTCACCACGCGAGCGGGGGGGCCGAGCCGGGGAGCTGTTTTTT.

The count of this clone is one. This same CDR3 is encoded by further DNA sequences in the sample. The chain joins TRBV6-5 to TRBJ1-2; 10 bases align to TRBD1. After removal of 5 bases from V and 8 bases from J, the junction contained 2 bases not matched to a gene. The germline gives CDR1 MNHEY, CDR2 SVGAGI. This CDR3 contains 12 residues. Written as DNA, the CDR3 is TGTGCCAGCAGTGGACAGGGGGGAGGCTACACCTTC. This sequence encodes CASSGQGGGYTF.

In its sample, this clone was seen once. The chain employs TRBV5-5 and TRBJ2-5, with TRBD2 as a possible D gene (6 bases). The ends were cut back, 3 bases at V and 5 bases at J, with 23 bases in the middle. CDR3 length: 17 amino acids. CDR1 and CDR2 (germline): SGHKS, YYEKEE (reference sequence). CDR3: CASSWRDISRGRETQYF. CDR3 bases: TGTGCCAGCAGCTGGCGGGATATTAGCCGAGGACGGGAGACCCAGTACTTC. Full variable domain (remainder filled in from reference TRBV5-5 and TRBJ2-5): DAGVTQSPTHLIKTRGQQVTLRCSPISGHKSVSWYQQVLGQGPQFIFQYYEKEERGRGNFPDRFSARQFPNYSSELNVNALLLGDSALYLCASSWRDISRGRETQYFGPGTRLLVL.

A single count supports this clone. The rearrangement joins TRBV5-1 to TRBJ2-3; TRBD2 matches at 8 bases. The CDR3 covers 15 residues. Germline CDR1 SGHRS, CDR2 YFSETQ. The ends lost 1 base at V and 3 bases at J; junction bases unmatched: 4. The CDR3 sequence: CASSLFGGRTDTQYF. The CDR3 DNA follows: TGCGCCAGCAGCTTGTTTGGCGGGAGGACAGATACGCAGTATTTT.

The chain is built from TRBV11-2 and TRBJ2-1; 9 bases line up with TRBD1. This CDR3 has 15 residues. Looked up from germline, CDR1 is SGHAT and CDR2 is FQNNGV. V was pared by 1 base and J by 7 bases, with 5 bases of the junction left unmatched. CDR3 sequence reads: CASSLAGQGQNEQFF. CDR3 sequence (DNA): TGTGCCAGCAGCTTAGCGGGACAGGGTCAGAATGAGCAGTTCTTC.

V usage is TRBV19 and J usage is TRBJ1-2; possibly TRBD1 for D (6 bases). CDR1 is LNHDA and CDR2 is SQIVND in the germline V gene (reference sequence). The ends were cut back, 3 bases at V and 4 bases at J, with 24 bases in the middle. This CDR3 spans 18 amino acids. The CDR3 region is CASSIWTARPTSIYGYTF. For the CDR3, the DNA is TGTGCCAGTAGTATTTGGACAGCTAGACCGACCTCGATCTATGGCTACACCTTC.

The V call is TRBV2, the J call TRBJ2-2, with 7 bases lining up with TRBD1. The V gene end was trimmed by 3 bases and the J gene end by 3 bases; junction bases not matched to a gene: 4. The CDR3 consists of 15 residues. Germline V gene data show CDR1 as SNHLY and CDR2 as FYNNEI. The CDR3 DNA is TGTGCCAGCAGTGACCCGGGACAGTACACCGGGGAGCTGTTTTTT. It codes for CASSDPGQYTGELFF. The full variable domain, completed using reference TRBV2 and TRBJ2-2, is EPEVTQTPSHQVTQMGQEVILRCVPISNHLYFYWYRQILGQKVEFLVSFYNNEISEKSEIFDDQFSVERPDGSNFTLKIRSTKLEDSAMYFCASSDPGQYTGELFFGEGSRLTVL.

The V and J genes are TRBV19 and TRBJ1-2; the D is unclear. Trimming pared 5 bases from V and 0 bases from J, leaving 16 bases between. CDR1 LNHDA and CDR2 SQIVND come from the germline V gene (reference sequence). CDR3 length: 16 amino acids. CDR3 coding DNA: TGTGCCAGTAGTGCCGTCATCCCCCCATCTAACTATGGCTACACCTTC. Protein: CASSAVIPPSNYGYTF.

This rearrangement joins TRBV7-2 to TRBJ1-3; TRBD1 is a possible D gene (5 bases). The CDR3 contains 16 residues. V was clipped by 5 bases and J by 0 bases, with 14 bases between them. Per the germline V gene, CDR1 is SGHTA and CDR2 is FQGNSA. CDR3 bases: TGTGCCAGCAGCCCCCGACAGAAAAACTCTGGAAACACCATATATTTT. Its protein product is CASSPRQKNSGNTIYF.

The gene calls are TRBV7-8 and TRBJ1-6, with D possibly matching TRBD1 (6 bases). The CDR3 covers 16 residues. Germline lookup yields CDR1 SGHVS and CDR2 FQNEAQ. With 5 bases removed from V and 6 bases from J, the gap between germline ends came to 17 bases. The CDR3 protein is CASSPRGQSSNSPLHF. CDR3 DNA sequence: TGTGCCAGCAGCCCTCGCGGACAGTCTAGTAATTCACCCCTCCACTTT.

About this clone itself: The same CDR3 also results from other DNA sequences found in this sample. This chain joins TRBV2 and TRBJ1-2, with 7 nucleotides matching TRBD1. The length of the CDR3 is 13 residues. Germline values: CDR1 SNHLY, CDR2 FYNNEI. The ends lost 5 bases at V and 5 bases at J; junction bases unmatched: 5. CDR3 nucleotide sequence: TGTGCCAGCAGTCGTGGGACAGCTTATGGCTACACCTTC. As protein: CASSRGTAYGYTF. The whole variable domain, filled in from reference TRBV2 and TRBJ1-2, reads EPEVTQTPSHQVTQMGQEVILRCVPISNHLYFYWYRQILGQKVEFLVSFYNNEISEKSEIFDDQFSVERPDGSNFTLKIRSTKLEDSAMYFCASSRGTAYGYTFGSGTRLTVV.

CDR3 loop: CASSLVRFMASGLAGPSSYNEQFF. DNA of the CDR3: TGTGCCAGCAGTTTAGTTAGGTTCATGGCATCGGGACTAGCGGGGCCAAGCTCCTACAATGAGCAGTTCTTC. The chain employs TRBV28 and TRBJ2-1, with 13 bases lining up with TRBD2. The trim removed 2 bases at V and 0 bases at J, leaving 22 bases unmatched. This CDR3 comprises 24 residues. CDR1 is MDHEN, CDR2 SYDVKM, per germline.

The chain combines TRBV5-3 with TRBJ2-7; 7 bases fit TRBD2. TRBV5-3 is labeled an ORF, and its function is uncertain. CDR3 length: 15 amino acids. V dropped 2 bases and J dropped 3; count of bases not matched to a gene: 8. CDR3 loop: CARSFGLAVIYEQYF. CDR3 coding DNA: TGTGCCAGAAGCTTTGGCCTAGCGGTAATCTACGAGCAGTACTTC.

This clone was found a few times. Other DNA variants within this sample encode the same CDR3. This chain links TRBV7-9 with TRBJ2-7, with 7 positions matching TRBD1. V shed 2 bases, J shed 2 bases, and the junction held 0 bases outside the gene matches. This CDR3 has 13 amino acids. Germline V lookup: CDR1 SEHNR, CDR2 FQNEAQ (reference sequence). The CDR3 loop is CASSLTGAYEQYF. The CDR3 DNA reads TGTGCCAGCAGCTTAACAGGGGCCTACGAGCAGTACTTC.

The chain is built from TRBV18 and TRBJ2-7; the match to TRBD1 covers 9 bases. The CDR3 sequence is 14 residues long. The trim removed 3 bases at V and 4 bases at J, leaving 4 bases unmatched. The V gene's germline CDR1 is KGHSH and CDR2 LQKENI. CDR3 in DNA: TGTGCCAGCTCACCGAAGGACAGGGGTTACGAGCAGTACTTC. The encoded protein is CASSPKDRGYEQYF.

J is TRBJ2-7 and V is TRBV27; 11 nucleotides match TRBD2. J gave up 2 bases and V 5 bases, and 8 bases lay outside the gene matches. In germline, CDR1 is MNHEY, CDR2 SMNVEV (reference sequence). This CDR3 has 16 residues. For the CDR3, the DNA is TGTGCCAGCAGTCCCCTGGGACTAGCGGACCCCTACGAGCAGTACTTC. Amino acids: CASSPLGLADPYEQYF.

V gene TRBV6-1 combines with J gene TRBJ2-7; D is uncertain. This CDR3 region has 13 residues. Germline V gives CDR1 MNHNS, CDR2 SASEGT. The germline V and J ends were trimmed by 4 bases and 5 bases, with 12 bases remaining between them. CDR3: CASSVEKHHEQYF. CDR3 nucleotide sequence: TGTGCCAGCAGTGTAGAGAAGCACCACGAGCAGTACTTC.

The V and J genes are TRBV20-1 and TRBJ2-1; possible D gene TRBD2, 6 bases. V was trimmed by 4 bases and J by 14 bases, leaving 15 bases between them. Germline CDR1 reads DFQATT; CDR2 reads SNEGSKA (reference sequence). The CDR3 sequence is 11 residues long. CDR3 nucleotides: TGCAGTGCTATTAGGACGGGGGTGGAGTTCTTC. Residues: CSAIRTGVEFF.

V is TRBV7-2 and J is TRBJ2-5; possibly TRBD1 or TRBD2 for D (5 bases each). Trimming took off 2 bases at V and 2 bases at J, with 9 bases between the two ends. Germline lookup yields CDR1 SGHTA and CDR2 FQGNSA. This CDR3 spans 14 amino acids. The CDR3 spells CASSLWGIQETQYF. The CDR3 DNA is TGTGCCAGCAGCTTATGGGGGATACAAGAGACCCAGTACTTC.

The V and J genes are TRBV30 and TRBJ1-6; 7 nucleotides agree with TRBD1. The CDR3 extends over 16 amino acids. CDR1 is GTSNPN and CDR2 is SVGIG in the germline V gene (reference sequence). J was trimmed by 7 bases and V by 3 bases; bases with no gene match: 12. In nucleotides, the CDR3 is TGTGCCTGGAGCCTTGCAGACAGGGTACGAAATTCACCCCTCCACTTT. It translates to CAWSLADRVRNSPLHF.

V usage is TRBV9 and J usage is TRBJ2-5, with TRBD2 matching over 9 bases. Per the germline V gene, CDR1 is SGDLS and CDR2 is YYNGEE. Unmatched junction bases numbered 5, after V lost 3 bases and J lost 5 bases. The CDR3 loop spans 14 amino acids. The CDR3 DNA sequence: TGTGCCAGCAGCGAACTAGCGGGTCTGGAGACCCAGTACTTC. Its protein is CASSELAGLETQYF.

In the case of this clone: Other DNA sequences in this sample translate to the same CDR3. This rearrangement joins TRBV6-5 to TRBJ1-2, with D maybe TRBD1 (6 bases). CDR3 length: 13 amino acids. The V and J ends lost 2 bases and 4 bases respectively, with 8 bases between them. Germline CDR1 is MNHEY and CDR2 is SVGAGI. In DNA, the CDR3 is TGTGCCAGCAGTTACCAGGGGACCTATGGCTACACCTTC. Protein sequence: CASSYQGTYGYTF.

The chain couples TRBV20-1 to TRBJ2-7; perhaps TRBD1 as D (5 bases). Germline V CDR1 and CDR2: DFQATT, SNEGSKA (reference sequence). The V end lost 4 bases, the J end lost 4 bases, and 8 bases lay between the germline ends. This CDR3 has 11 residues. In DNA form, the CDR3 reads TGCAGTGCTACAGGGTTGTACGAGCAGTACTTC. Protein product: CSATGLYEQYF.

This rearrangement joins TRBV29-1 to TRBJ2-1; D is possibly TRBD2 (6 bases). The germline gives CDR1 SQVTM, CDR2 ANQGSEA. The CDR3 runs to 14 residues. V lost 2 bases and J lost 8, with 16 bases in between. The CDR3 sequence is CSVERRVGQDEQFF. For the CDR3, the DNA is TGCAGCGTTGAACGGAGGGTAGGTCAGGATGAGCAGTTCTTC.